This T cell receptor (beta chain) derives from a study of OX40 agonist ivuxolimab in advanced cancers. Sequencing was performed with immunoSEQ multiplex PCR; in TCRdb, only in-frame clones are kept and a portion is missing. Of fewer than 20,000 clones in the sample, roughly 85% were seen once. V shed 1 base and J shed 9 bases, with 5 bases lying between them. The CDR3 covers 11 residues. CDR1 is SGHNT and CDR2 is YYREEE in the germline V gene (reference sequence). This sample comprised CD4+ or CD8+ T cells sorted from blood, obtained in a trial of the OX40 agonist ivuxolimab. The receptor comes from an adult with an advanced solid tumor such as melanoma, head and neck, liver or kidney cancer. The J gene is TRBJ2-1, the V gene TRBV5-4; D not certain. Written as DNA, the CDR3 is TGTGCCAGCAGCTTGACTACTGAGCAGTTCTTC. Residues: CASSLTTEQFF. Supplemented by reference TRBV5-4 and TRBJ2-1, the full variable domain reads ETGVTQSPTHLIKTRGQQVTLRCSSQSGHNTVSWYQQALGQGPQFIFQYYREEENGRGNFPPRFSGLQFPNYSSELNVNALELDDSALYLCASSLTTEQFFGPGTRLTVL.